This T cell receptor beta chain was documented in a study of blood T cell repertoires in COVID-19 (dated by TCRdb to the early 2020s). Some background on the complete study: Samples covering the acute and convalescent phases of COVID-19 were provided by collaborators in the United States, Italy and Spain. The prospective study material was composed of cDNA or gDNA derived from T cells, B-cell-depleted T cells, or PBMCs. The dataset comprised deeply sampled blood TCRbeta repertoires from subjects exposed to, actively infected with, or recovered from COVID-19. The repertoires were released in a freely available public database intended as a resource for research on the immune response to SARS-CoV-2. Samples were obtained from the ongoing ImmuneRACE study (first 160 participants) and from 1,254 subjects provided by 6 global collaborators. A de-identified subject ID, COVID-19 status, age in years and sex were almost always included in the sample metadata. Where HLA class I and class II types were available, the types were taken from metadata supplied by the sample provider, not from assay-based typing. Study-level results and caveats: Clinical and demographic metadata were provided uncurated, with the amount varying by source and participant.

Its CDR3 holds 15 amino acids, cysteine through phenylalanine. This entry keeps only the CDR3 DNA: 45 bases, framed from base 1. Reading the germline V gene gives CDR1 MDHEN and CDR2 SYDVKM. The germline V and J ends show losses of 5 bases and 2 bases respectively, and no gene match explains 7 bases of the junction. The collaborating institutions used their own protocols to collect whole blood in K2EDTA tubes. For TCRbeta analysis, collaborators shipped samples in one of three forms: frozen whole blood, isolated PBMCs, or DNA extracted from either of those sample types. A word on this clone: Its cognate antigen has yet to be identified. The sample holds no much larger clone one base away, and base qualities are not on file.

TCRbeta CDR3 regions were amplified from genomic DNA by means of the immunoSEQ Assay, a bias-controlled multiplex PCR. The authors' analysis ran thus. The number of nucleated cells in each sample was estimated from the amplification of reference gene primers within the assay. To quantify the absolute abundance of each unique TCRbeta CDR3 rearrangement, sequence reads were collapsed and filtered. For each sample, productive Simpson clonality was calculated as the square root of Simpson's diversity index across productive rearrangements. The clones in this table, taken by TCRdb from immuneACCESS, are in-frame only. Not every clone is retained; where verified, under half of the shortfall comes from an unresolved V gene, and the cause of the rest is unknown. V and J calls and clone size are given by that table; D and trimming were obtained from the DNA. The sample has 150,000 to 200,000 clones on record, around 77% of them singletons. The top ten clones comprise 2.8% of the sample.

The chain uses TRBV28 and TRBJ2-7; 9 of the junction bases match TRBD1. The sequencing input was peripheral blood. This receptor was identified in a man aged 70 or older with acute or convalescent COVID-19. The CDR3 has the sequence CASSSWTGVTYEQYF. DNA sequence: TGTGCCAGCAGTAGCTGGACAGGGGTAACCTACGAGCAGTACTTC.